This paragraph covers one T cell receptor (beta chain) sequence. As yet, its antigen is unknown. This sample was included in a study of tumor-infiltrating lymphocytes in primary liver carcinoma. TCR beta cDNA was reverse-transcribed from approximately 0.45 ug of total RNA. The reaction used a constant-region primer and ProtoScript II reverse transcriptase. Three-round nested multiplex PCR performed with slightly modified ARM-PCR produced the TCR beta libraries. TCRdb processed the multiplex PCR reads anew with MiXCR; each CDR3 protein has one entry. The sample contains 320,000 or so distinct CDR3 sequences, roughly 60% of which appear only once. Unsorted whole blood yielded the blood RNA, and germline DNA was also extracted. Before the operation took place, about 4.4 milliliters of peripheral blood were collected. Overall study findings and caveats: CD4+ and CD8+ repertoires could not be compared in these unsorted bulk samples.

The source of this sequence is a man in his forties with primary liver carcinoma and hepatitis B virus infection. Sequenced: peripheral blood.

CDR3 amino acids: CASSLAALQETQYF. The CDR3 DNA follows: TGTGCCAGCAGCTTGGCTGCCTTACAAGAGACCCAGTACTTC. V and J are TRBV5-5 and TRBJ2-5; D gene uncertain. The germline CDR1 and CDR2 sequences are SGHKS and YYEKEE (reference sequence). This CDR3 is built from 14 residues. Trimming stripped 0 bases from V and 2 bases from J, with 8 bases between.